The 20 T cell receptor beta chains reported below all come from one sample, sequenced in a study of cytomegalovirus exposure and HLA in healthy donors. The PCR employed 60 Vbeta primers together with 13 Jbeta primers. Assay: immunoSEQ multiplex PCR; the TCRdb copy retains only in-frame clones and omits some. The sample shows 210,000 or so clones, 65% to 85% of them seen only once. Sequencing was done on a sample of PBMCs. The receptors shown here come from a boy under 10 years old in good health and CMV-seronegative.

This clone was observed once. The genes are TRBV10-1 and TRBJ2-5, with 9 nucleotides matching TRBD2. Germline lookup yields CDR1 WNHNN and CDR2 SYGVQD (reference sequence). The CDR3 is 17 amino acids. V gave up 8 bases and J gave up 2 bases; unmatched junction bases: 15. This CDR3 reads CASSLGGGGAVQETQYF. The CDR3 DNA follows: TGCGCCAGCTCCCTCGGCGGCGGGGGGGCCGTTCAAGAGACCCAGTACTTC.

The gene calls are TRBV7-2 and TRBJ2-3, with 7 nucleotides matching TRBD2. V shed 7 bases, J shed 0 bases, and the junction held 7 bases outside the gene matches. Germline CDR1 reads SGHTA; CDR2 reads FQGNSA. CDR3 length: 15 residues. CDR3 DNA sequence: TGTGCCAGCACCATAGCGGGCCCTAGCACAGATACGCAGTATTTT. Its protein product is CASTIAGPSTDTQYF. Full variable domain (rest looked up from reference TRBV7-2 and TRBJ2-3): GAGVSQSPSNKVTEKGKDVELRCDPISGHTALYWYRQSLGQGLEFLIYFQGNSAPDKSGLPSDRFSAERTGGSVSTLTIQRTQQEDSAVYLCASTIAGPSTDTQYFGPGTRLTVL.

CDR3 region: CASTEGEGQPQHF. In DNA form, the CDR3 reads TGTGCCAGCACAGAGGGGGAGGGTCAGCCCCAGCATTTT. The J gene is TRBJ1-5, the V gene TRBV27; maybe TRBD1 (6 bases). Germline assignment: CDR1 MNHEY and CDR2 SMNVEV (reference sequence). CDR3 length equals 13 residues. Trimming shortened V by 7 bases and J by 6 bases, and 13 bases separated the two germline ends.

The chain combines TRBV5-4 with TRBJ1-1, with D possibly matching TRBD1 (6 bases). V shed 5 bases and J shed 0 bases, with 14 bases lying between them. CDR3 length: 15 residues. Germline CDR1 SGHNT, CDR2 YYREEE (reference sequence). The CDR3 DNA reads TGTGCCAGCAGGACTGGGGGCCCAGTGAACACTGAAGCTTTCTTT. This sequence encodes CASRTGGPVNTEAFF.

The count of this clone is one. The chain combines TRBV6-1 with TRBJ2-7; 7 bases agree with TRBD2. After removal of 5 bases from V and 3 bases from J, the junction contained 1 base not matched to a gene. Germline CDR1 MNHNS, CDR2 SASEGT. The CDR3 loop spans 12 amino acids. The DNA for the CDR3 is TGTGCCAGCAGTACTAGCGTCTACGAGCAGTACTTC. Protein product: CASSTSVYEQYF.

The chain joins TRBV2 to TRBJ2-7; 11 bases are shared with TRBD1. V gave up 6 bases and J gave up 5 bases; unmatched junction bases: 3. CDR1 is SNHLY and CDR2 is FYNNEI in the germline V gene. This CDR3 comprises 13 residues. CDR3 DNA sequence: TGTGCCAGCAGGGACAGGGGGCAGGACGAGCAGTACTTC. Residues: CASRDRGQDEQYF. Full variable domain (remainder filled in from reference TRBV2 and TRBJ2-7): EPEVTQTPSHQVTQMGQEVILRCVPISNHLYFYWYRQILGQKVEFLVSFYNNEISEKSEIFDDQFSVERPDGSNFTLKIRSTKLEDSAMYFCASRDRGQDEQYFGPGTRLTVT.

V and J are TRBV5-4 and TRBJ2-7, with 8 positions matching TRBD2. Trimming at V came to 5 bases and at J to 0 bases, leaving 10 bases not matched to a gene. The V gene's germline CDR1 is SGHNT and CDR2 YYREEE (reference sequence). This CDR3 has 16 amino acids. The CDR3 DNA reads as TGTGCCAGCAGTAACATTTTTAGCGGGACCTCCTACGAGCAGTACTTC. Its protein is CASSNIFSGTSYEQYF. Full variable domain (rest looked up from reference TRBV5-4 and TRBJ2-7): ETGVTQSPTHLIKTRGQQVTLRCSSQSGHNTVSWYQQALGQGPQFIFQYYREEENGRGNFPPRFSGLQFPNYSSELNVNALELDDSALYLCASSNIFSGTSYEQYFGPGTRLTVT.

A single count supports this clone. The CDR3 region has the DNA TGTGCCAGCAGTTTACAGACAGGGGGCGATCTCTACGAGCAGTACTTC. Amino acid sequence: CASSLQTGGDLYEQYF. The gene calls are TRBV28 and TRBJ2-7; 10 nucleotides match TRBD1. Per the germline V gene, CDR1 is MDHEN and CDR2 is SYDVKM. The CDR3 runs to 16 residues. V was clipped by 2 bases and J by 3 bases; unmatched bases: 7.

J is TRBJ2-1 and V is TRBV7-9; 11 positions agree with TRBD2. Per the germline V gene, CDR1 is SEHNR and CDR2 is FQNEAQ (reference sequence). This CDR3 contains 14 residues. The V and J ends lost 4 bases and 9 bases, in that order; junction bases with no gene match: 5. CDR3 sequence (DNA): TGTGCCAGCAGCTCCAGGACTAGCGGGTTTGAGCAGTTCTTC. This translates into CASSSRTSGFEQFF.

As concerns this clone: A junction end diverges from the germline sequence, so it may reflect a read error. The V gene is TRBV4-1, the J gene TRBJ1-1; 9 nucleotides agree with TRBD1. Looked up from germline, CDR1 is MGHRA and CDR2 is YSYEKL. The CDR3 sequence is 14 residues long. The CDR3 reads CASSQADRGGEAFF. CDR3 nucleotides: TGCGCCAGCAGTCAAGCGGACAGGGGAGGTGAAGCTTTCTTT.

The DNA of the CDR3 is TGTGCCTGGAGTGTAAGGTCAGCCGGGTCAGGGAATCAGCCCCAGCATTTT. Protein sequence: CAWSVRSAGSGNQPQHF. The V gene is TRBV30, the J gene TRBJ1-5; TRBD1 is a possible D gene (5 bases). CDR3 size: 17 residues. Germline V gene sequence: CDR1 GTSNPN, CDR2 SVGIG (reference sequence). The V gene lost 0 bases and the J gene lost 4 bases, with 19 bases spanning the gap.

The rearrangement joins TRBV27 to TRBJ2-3; 8 bases are shared with TRBD2. J was trimmed by 5 bases and V by 2 bases; bases with no gene match: 6. The CDR3 covers 15 residues. Germline lookup yields CDR1 MNHEY and CDR2 SMNVEV (reference sequence). CDR3 bases: TGTGCCAGCAGTTTAATCGGGGGGGCGTTAGATACGCAGTATTTT. Translating gives CASSLIGGALDTQYF.

This clone has a single count. The V and J genes are TRBV2 and TRBJ1-2, with TRBD1 identical over 7 bases. The germline CDR1 and CDR2 sequences are SNHLY and FYNNEI. Unmatched junction bases numbered 10, after V lost 7 bases and J lost 5 bases. CDR3 length equals 14 residues. The CDR3: CASTSDRAEYGYTF. The CDR3 coding sequence is TGTGCCAGCACCTCAGACAGGGCCGAATATGGCTACACCTTC.

The V and J genes are TRBV30 and TRBJ2-1; 13 bases fit TRBD2. Germline lookup yields CDR1 GTSNPN and CDR2 SVGIG (reference sequence). V trimming: 2 bases; J trimming: 9 bases; junction bases outside the gene matches: 4. The CDR3 contains 14 residues. Written as DNA, the CDR3 is TGTGCCTGGAGTAGGGGACTAGCGGGACGTGAGCAGTTCTTC. It translates to CAWSRGLAGREQFF.

This chain links TRBV30 with TRBJ1-5, with 11 nucleotides matching TRBD1. Looked up from germline, CDR1 is GTSNPN and CDR2 is SVGIG (reference sequence). The V segment lost 1 base and the J segment 4 bases; nucleotides outside the gene matches: 6. The CDR3 totals 16 residues. This CDR3 is CAWSADRGLGNQPQHF. The CDR3 coding sequence is TGTGCCTGGAGTGCGGACAGGGGGCTAGGTAATCAGCCCCAGCATTTT. Looking up the rest from reference TRBV30 and TRBJ1-5 gives the full variable domain: SQTIHQWPATLVQPVGSPLSLECTVEGTSNPNLYWYRQAAGRGLQLLFYSVGIGQISSEVPQNLSASRPQDRQFILSSKKLLLSDSGFYLCAWSADRGLGNQPQHFGDGTRLSIL.

This clone was detected only a few times. This chain uses TRBV5-6 with TRBJ2-2; D ambiguous. The CDR3 covers 12 residues. The ends were cut back, 4 bases at V and 4 bases at J, with 5 bases in the middle. CDR1 and CDR2 (germline): SGHDT, YYEEEE. The DNA of the CDR3 is TGTGCCAGCAGCCCCGTCACCGGGGAGCTGTTTTTT. It codes for CASSPVTGELFF.

The V and J genes are TRBV9 and TRBJ2-5; 8 nucleotides match TRBD2. With 0 bases clipped from V and 4 bases from J, the junction kept 8 bases outside the gene matches. Germline values: CDR1 SGDLS, CDR2 YYNGEE. This CDR3 is 16 amino acids long. CDR3 in DNA: TGTGCCAGCAGCGTAGGGGATGGCGGGGGGCGAGAGACCCAGTACTTC. It yields the protein CASSVGDGGGRETQYF. Full variable domain (rest looked up from reference TRBV9 and TRBJ2-5): DSGVTQTPKHLITATGQRVTLRCSPRSGDLSVYWYQQSLDQGLQFLIQYYNGEERAKGNILERFSAQQFPDLHSELNLSSLELGDSALYFCASSVGDGGGRETQYFGPGTRLLVL.

This chain connects TRBV19 to TRBJ2-7, with a tentative D call TRBD2 (5 bases). The CDR3 runs to 13 residues. Germline V gene data show CDR1 as LNHDA and CDR2 as SQIVND (reference sequence). Trimming stripped 4 bases from V and 1 base from J, with 8 bases between. The CDR3 nucleotides read TGTGCCAGTAGTAACGGGAATTCCTACGAGCAGTACTTC. Its translation: CASSNGNSYEQYF. The whole variable domain, filled in from reference TRBV19 and TRBJ2-7, reads DGGITQSPKYLFRKEGQNVTLSCEQNLNHDAMYWYRQDPGQGLRLIYYSQIVNDFQKGDIAEGYSVSREKKESFPLTVTSAQKNPTAFYLCASSNGNSYEQYFGPGTRLTVT.

The chain employs TRBV18 and TRBJ2-5, with 14 bases lining up with TRBD2. There are 16 residues in the CDR3. With 3 bases clipped from V and 4 bases from J, the junction kept 4 bases outside the gene matches. The germline CDR1 and CDR2 sequences are KGHSH and LQKENI. The CDR3 here is CASSPPGLAGGETQYF. In DNA form, the CDR3 reads TGTGCCAGCTCACCCCCAGGACTAGCGGGAGGAGAGACCCAGTACTTC.

The chain employs TRBV5-1 and TRBJ1-1; 7 positions agree with TRBD1. CDR3 length equals 13 residues. Trimming took 4 bases from V and 2 from J; bases not matched to a gene: 2. Germline V gene data show CDR1 as SGHRS and CDR2 as YFSETQ. Here the CDR3 DNA reads TGCGCCAGCAGCGGGACAGTAAACACTGAAGCTTTCTTT. Translating gives CASSGTVNTEAFF.